The 9 T cell receptor beta chains below were found in one sample sequenced in a study of T cell responses to AZD1222 COVID-19 vaccine. Sequenced by immunoSEQ multiplex PCR; TCRdb stores in-frame clones only, minus some. Listed are about 140,000 clones; around 2.2% falls within the top ten. Input material: peripheral blood. The source of these receptors is an adult in good health.

The CDR3 nucleotides read TGTGCCAGCGCCCAACGGGGGCAAGTCGGAGGTAGCTATGGCTACACCTTC. As protein: CASAQRGQVGGSYGYTF. The chain employs TRBV2 and TRBJ1-2; tentative D call: TRBD1 (6 bases). Germline CDR1 SNHLY, CDR2 FYNNEI. This CDR3 has 17 residues. V lost 8 bases, J lost 4 bases, and 26 bases lay in between.

The rearrangement uses TRBV5-1 and TRBJ1-2; D might be TRBD1 (5 bases). Germline-derived CDR1 and CDR2 are SGHRS and YFSETQ. The V gene lost 0 bases and the J gene lost 0 bases, with 9 bases spanning the gap. This CDR3 contains 15 residues. The CDR3 protein is CASSLGRGPNYGYTF. CDR3 DNA sequence: TGCGCCAGCAGCTTGGGAAGGGGCCCTAACTATGGCTACACCTTC.

V usage is TRBV7-2 and J usage is TRBJ2-3, with 7 positions matching TRBD2. The CDR3 has 14 amino acids. V lost 4 bases, J lost 2 bases, and 3 bases stayed unmatched. CDR1 is SGHTA, CDR2 FQGNSA, per germline. The CDR3 reads CASSSGLTTDTQYF. CDR3 DNA sequence: TGTGCCAGCAGCTCGGGACTAACCACAGATACGCAGTATTTT.

This chain uses TRBV19 with TRBJ2-7, with D unclear. This CDR3 is 13 amino acids long. Germline V gives CDR1 LNHDA, CDR2 SQIVND (reference sequence). Between the trimmed V and J ends, which lost 0 bases and 7 bases, there was a span of 10 bases. The CDR3 DNA follows: TGTGCCAGTAGTATAGACCCCTTTGGAGAGCAGTACTTC. Protein sequence: CASSIDPFGEQYF.

The chain uses TRBV7-3 and TRBJ2-1; no clear D. CDR3 length: 13 amino acids. CDR1 SGHTA and CDR2 FQGTGA come from the germline V gene. Trimming took 0 bases from V and 6 from J, leaving 6 bases between them. CDR3 DNA: TGTGCCAGCAGCTTAACGTTATCCAATGAGCAGTTCTTC. Translation: CASSLTLSNEQFF.

The rearrangement joins TRBV6-2 or TRBV6-3 to TRBJ1-1; D uncertain. This CDR3 contains 13 residues. Trimming cost V 5 bases and J 8 bases, with 15 bases left between them. Germline V gene data show CDR1 as MNHEY and CDR2 as SVGEGT. CDR3 residues: CASSPAPGLEAFF. The CDR3 bases are TGTGCCAGCAGTCCCGCCCCAGGCCTGGAAGCTTTCTTT.

With regard to this clone: Other DNA sequences of this sample code for an identical CDR3. The chain links TRBV6-5 to TRBJ1-2; possibly TRBD1 for D (5 bases). In germline, CDR1 is MNHEY, CDR2 SVGAGI. Trimming pared 5 bases from V and 4 bases from J, leaving 11 bases between. The CDR3 covers 13 residues. CDR3 loop: CASSRDRGYGYTF. In DNA form, the CDR3 reads TGTGCCAGCAGTCGGGACCGAGGCTATGGCTACACCTTC.

V is TRBV30 and J is TRBJ1-2; D is undetermined. With 0 bases removed from V and 6 bases from J, the gap between germline ends came to 14 bases. Germline CDR1 is GTSNPN and CDR2 is SVGIG (reference sequence). The CDR3 extends over 14 amino acids. The CDR3 protein is CAWSVNFQADGYTF. In nucleotides, the CDR3 is TGTGCCTGGAGTGTAAATTTTCAGGCGGATGGCTACACCTTC.

This chain uses TRBV18 with TRBJ1-2, with 9 bases matching TRBD1. V shed 3 bases, J shed 2 bases, and the junction held 4 bases outside the gene matches. The CDR3 has 15 amino acids. Germline loops: CDR1 KGHSH, CDR2 LQKENI. In nucleotides, the CDR3 is TGTGCCAGCTCACCCACAGGGGGCCTCAACTATGGCTACACCTTC. Translated, it gives CASSPTGGLNYGYTF. The full variable domain, with the rest looked up from reference TRBV18 and TRBJ1-2, is NAGVMQNPRHLVRRRGQEARLRCSPMKGHSHVYWYRQLPEEGLKFMVYLQKENIIDESGMPKERFSAEFPKEGPSILRIQQVVRGDSAAYFCASSPTGGLNYGYTFGSGTRLTVV.